This is a list of T cell receptor beta chains from one sample in a study of cytomegalovirus exposure and HLA in healthy donors. Only in-frame clones appear in the TCRdb table, and some are missing; sequencing was by immunoSEQ multiplex PCR. Found here are more than 95,000 clones, 65% to 80% of them singletons; the top ten hold about 5.3%. Sequences were obtained from PBMCs. The origin of the receptors is a male donor in good health and CMV-seronegative. Both conserved end residues are part of each CDR3. Fields, in order: J gene, clone size, V gene, D gene, CDR3 DNA, CDR3 protein. A D gene is named only where the DNA matches it firmly. Where a row states a size, it is once, few, many or the class of an expanded clone; other rows omit it.

J gene: TRBJ2-7
clone size: -
V gene: TRBV6-5
D gene: -
CDR3 DNA: TGTGCCATCAGAGGGACACGCTACGAGCAGTACTTC
CDR3 protein: CAIRGTRYEQYF

J gene: TRBJ2-1
clone size: -
V gene: TRBV7-7
D gene: TRBD2
CDR3 DNA: TGTGCCAGCAGCTTAGACGGGGACTACTCCTACAATGAGCAGTTCTTC
CDR3 protein: CASSLDGDYSYNEQFF

J gene: TRBJ2-3
clone size: -
V gene: TRBV5-1
D gene: -
CDR3 DNA: TGCGCCAGCAGCTCCGACGGGGGAAACACAGATACGCAGTATTTT
CDR3 protein: CASSSDGGNTDTQYF

J gene: TRBJ2-7
clone size: -
V gene: TRBV18
D gene: TRBD1
CDR3 DNA: TGTGCCAGCTCACCCGGGACAGCCTACGAGCAGTACTTC
CDR3 protein: CASSPGTAYEQYF

J gene: TRBJ1-6
clone size: -
V gene: TRBV10-2
D gene: -
CDR3 DNA: TGCGCCAGCAGTGAGAGGACAACTGGGAATTCACCCCTCCACTTT
CDR3 protein: CASSERTTGNSPLHF

J gene: TRBJ1-2
clone size: -
V gene: TRBV7-9
D gene: -
CDR3 DNA: TGTGCCAGCAGCTCATTCGGCTACACCTTC
CDR3 protein: CASSSFGYTF

J gene: TRBJ2-5
clone size: once
V gene: TRBV11-3
D gene: TRBD2
CDR3 DNA: TGTGCCAGCAGCTACTCGGGGGGATCGGAGACCCAGTACTTC
CDR3 protein: CASSYSGGSETQYF

J gene: TRBJ1-3
clone size: -
V gene: TRBV5-8
D gene: -
CDR3 DNA: TGTGCCAGCAGCTCGGGGGGGTTCTCTGGAAACACCATATATTTT
CDR3 protein: CASSSGGFSGNTIYF

J gene: TRBJ1-2
clone size: -
V gene: TRBV7-9
D gene: -
CDR3 DNA: TGTTCCAGCAGCTTAGGCGTTGATGGCTACACCTTC
CDR3 protein: CSSSLGVDGYTF

J gene: TRBJ1-5
clone size: -
V gene: TRBV10-2
D gene: TRBD1
CDR3 DNA: TGCGCCAGCAGTGAGGACAGGGCGAGCAATCAGCCCCAGCATTTT
CDR3 protein: CASSEDRASNQPQHF

J gene: TRBJ2-5
clone size: -
V gene: TRBV30
D gene: TRBD2
CDR3 DNA: TGTGCCTGGAGCGAGGCGGGGGGAACCCAGTACTTC
CDR3 protein: CAWSEAGGTQYF

J gene: TRBJ2-5
clone size: -
V gene: TRBV6-6
D gene: -
CDR3 DNA: TGTGCCAGCAGTTCTGATAGGGGGGGAGAGACCCAGTACTTC
CDR3 protein: CASSSDRGGETQYF

J gene: TRBJ1-2
clone size: few
V gene: TRBV27
D gene: -
CDR3 DNA: TGTGCCAGCAGTTTATTAGCCATGGGTGGCTACACCTTC
CDR3 protein: CASSLLAMGGYTF

J gene: TRBJ2-5
clone size: few
V gene: TRBV9
D gene: -
CDR3 DNA: TGTGCCGCGTCGAAACAGGACCGCACCCTCCAAGAGACCCAGTACTTC
CDR3 protein: CAASKQDRTLQETQYF

J gene: TRBJ1-1
clone size: -
V gene: TRBV5-1
D gene: TRBD1
CDR3 DNA: TGCGCCAGCAGCTTACAGGGGCGCAGCACTGAAGCTTTCTTT
CDR3 protein: CASSLQGRSTEAFF

J gene: TRBJ2-7
clone size: once
V gene: TRBV27
D gene: -
CDR3 DNA: TGTGCCAGCAGTTTAAGGGCTTCAGGGTTTAGGTCCGGGTCCTACGAGCAGTACTTC
CDR3 protein: CASSLRASGFRSGSYEQYF

J gene: TRBJ2-5
clone size: -
V gene: TRBV18
D gene: -
CDR3 DNA: TGTGCCAGCTCACCACCGGCTGAGACCCAGTACTTC
CDR3 protein: CASSPPAETQYF

J gene: TRBJ1-5
clone size: -
V gene: TRBV6-5
D gene: -
CDR3 DNA: TGTGCCAGCAGTTACGGGGGACGGGGGAAGCCCCAGCATTTT
CDR3 protein: CASSYGGRGKPQHF

J gene: TRBJ2-1
clone size: -
V gene: TRBV10-3
D gene: TRBD1
CDR3 DNA: TGTGCCATCAGCGCCTCCGGGACAGACTCCTACAATGAGCAGTTCTTC
CDR3 protein: CAISASGTDSYNEQFF

J gene: TRBJ2-7
clone size: -
V gene: TRBV5-6
D gene: TRBD2
CDR3 DNA: TGTGCCAGCAGTTACGCCTGGACTAGCGTCGACGAGCAGTACTTC
CDR3 protein: CASSYAWTSVDEQYF

J gene: TRBJ1-1
clone size: -
V gene: TRBV20-1
D gene: -
CDR3 DNA: TGCAGTGCTAGAGGGACACAAGCTTTCTTT
CDR3 protein: CSARGTQAFF

J gene: TRBJ1-5
clone size: -
V gene: TRBV2
D gene: -
CDR3 DNA: TGTGCCAGCAGTGCCGGCAGGTCTGGACAGCCCCAGCATTTT
CDR3 protein: CASSAGRSGQPQHF

J gene: TRBJ2-3
clone size: once
V gene: TRBV29-1
D gene: -
CDR3 DNA: TGCAGCGTTGACCCGGGGTCAGATACGCAGTATTTT
CDR3 protein: CSVDPGSDTQYF

J gene: TRBJ2-1
clone size: once
V gene: TRBV5-3
D gene: -
CDR3 DNA: TGTGCCAGAAGCTTGAAAGCGGAAGGAGATGAGCAGTTCTTC
CDR3 protein: CARSLKAEGDEQFF

J gene: TRBJ2-7
clone size: -
V gene: TRBV30
D gene: -
CDR3 DNA: TGTGCCTTAGCCACAGGGTTCGGCGAGCAGTACTTC
CDR3 protein: CALATGFGEQYF

J gene: TRBJ1-1
clone size: once
V gene: TRBV7-7
D gene: TRBD1
CDR3 DNA: TGTGCTAGCAGCCACGGACAGGGCGCGGAAGCTTTCTTT
CDR3 protein: CASSHGQGAEAFF

J gene: TRBJ2-7
clone size: -
V gene: TRBV21-1
D gene: -
CDR3 DNA: TGTGCCAGCAGCTCCACGACAGGGCCCTCCCCCGAGCAGTACTTC
CDR3 protein: CASSSTTGPSPEQYF

J gene: TRBJ2-7
clone size: -
V gene: TRBV5-1
D gene: TRBD1
CDR3 DNA: TGCGCCAGCAGCTTGGGAGGGACAGGGGGCCGCTACGAGCAGTACTTC
CDR3 protein: CASSLGGTGGRYEQYF

J gene: TRBJ2-3
clone size: -
V gene: TRBV5-6
D gene: TRBD1
CDR3 DNA: TGTGCCAGCAGCTTGGCCAACCAACAGGGGGGTAGCACAGATACGCAGTATTTT
CDR3 protein: CASSLANQQGGSTDTQYF

J gene: TRBJ2-2
clone size: -
V gene: TRBV10-3
D gene: -
CDR3 DNA: TGTGCCATCAGTGAACCTAGCGACCCGAACACCGGGGAGCTGTTTTTT
CDR3 protein: CAISEPSDPNTGELFF

J gene: TRBJ2-3
clone size: -
V gene: TRBV7-9
D gene: -
CDR3 DNA: TGTGCCAGCAGCCCCTCCACAGATACGCAGTATTTT
CDR3 protein: CASSPSTDTQYF

J gene: TRBJ2-5
clone size: -
V gene: TRBV5-1
D gene: -
CDR3 DNA: TGCGCCAGCAGCTTGGAAGGGGCATTCGAAGAGACCCAGTACTTC
CDR3 protein: CASSLEGAFEETQYF

J gene: TRBJ2-5
clone size: -
V gene: TRBV9
D gene: -
CDR3 DNA: TGTGCCAGCAGCTCCGGCGGAACCCAGTACTTC
CDR3 protein: CASSSGGTQYF

J gene: TRBJ2-7
clone size: -
V gene: TRBV11-3
D gene: TRBD2
CDR3 DNA: TGTGCCAGCAGCTTAGGAAAGATCGGGGGACTAATAACCTACGAGCAGTACTTC
CDR3 protein: CASSLGKIGGLITYEQYF

J gene: TRBJ2-5
clone size: -
V gene: TRBV4-3
D gene: -
CDR3 DNA: TGCGCCAGCAGCCTCCGAATCTCAGGGGAGCAGTACTTC
CDR3 protein: CASSLRISGEQYF

J gene: TRBJ1-2
clone size: -
V gene: TRBV6-5
D gene: -
CDR3 DNA: TGTGCCAGCAGTTACTCGTCAGGAACTGCTAACTATGGCTACACCTTC
CDR3 protein: CASSYSSGTANYGYTF

J gene: TRBJ2-7
clone size: -
V gene: TRBV28
D gene: -
CDR3 DNA: TGTGCCAGTCAGTCTGGGGGCGGGTCCTACGAGCAGTACTTC
CDR3 protein: CASQSGGGSYEQYF

J gene: TRBJ1-4
clone size: -
V gene: TRBV5-1
D gene: -
CDR3 DNA: TGCGCCAGCAGCTTGGGCATCATGAGGCTTGCAACTAATGAAAAACTGTTTTTT
CDR3 protein: CASSLGIMRLATNEKLFF

J gene: TRBJ2-5
clone size: -
V gene: TRBV27
D gene: TRBD2
CDR3 DNA: TGTGCCAGCAGACGCATGGCGGGGGAGCAGTACTTC
CDR3 protein: CASRRMAGEQYF

J gene: TRBJ2-3
clone size: -
V gene: TRBV11-3
D gene: TRBD2
CDR3 DNA: TGTGCCAGCAGCTTAGGACTAGCGGGAGATTCAGCAGATACGCAGTATTTT
CDR3 protein: CASSLGLAGDSADTQYF

J gene: TRBJ1-1
clone size: -
V gene: TRBV4-1
D gene: TRBD1
CDR3 DNA: TGCGCCAGCAGCCAAGAAGCGACAGGGGTGGGTGCTTTCTTT
CDR3 protein: CASSQEATGVGAFF

J gene: TRBJ1-2
clone size: -
V gene: TRBV6-6
D gene: -
CDR3 DNA: TGTGCCAGCAGTGGCCAGGGCTACACCTTC
CDR3 protein: CASSGQGYTF

J gene: TRBJ2-3
clone size: -
V gene: TRBV11-2
D gene: -
CDR3 DNA: TGTGCCAGCAGCTTAGCTGCGGGAGATACGCAGTATTTT
CDR3 protein: CASSLAAGDTQYF

J gene: TRBJ1-3
clone size: -
V gene: TRBV19
D gene: -
CDR3 DNA: TGTGCCAGTAGTACCAGGGTCTCTGGAAACACCATATATTTT
CDR3 protein: CASSTRVSGNTIYF

J gene: TRBJ2-3
clone size: -
V gene: TRBV6-4
D gene: TRBD2
CDR3 DNA: TGTGCCAGCAGTACACTAGCGGGAGGAGAGGAGACGCAGTATTTT
CDR3 protein: CASSTLAGGEETQYF

J gene: TRBJ2-3
clone size: -
V gene: TRBV10-3
D gene: TRBD2
CDR3 DNA: TGTGCCATCAGTGGAGCGACTAGCGGGACCTTATACACAGATACGCAGTATTTT
CDR3 protein: CAISGATSGTLYTDTQYF

J gene: TRBJ1-5
clone size: -
V gene: TRBV2
D gene: -
CDR3 DNA: TGTGCCACCTCGGGGGGGCCCAATCAGCCCCAGCATTTT
CDR3 protein: CATSGGPNQPQHF

J gene: TRBJ2-5
clone size: few
V gene: TRBV13
D gene: -
CDR3 DNA: TGTGCCAGCAGCTTTTACAGCGGCCAAGAGACCCAGTACTTC
CDR3 protein: CASSFYSGQETQYF

J gene: TRBJ2-7
clone size: -
V gene: TRBV5-4
D gene: TRBD1
CDR3 DNA: TGTGCCAGCAGCTTTCGGGGACAGGGGAACGAGCAGTACTTC
CDR3 protein: CASSFRGQGNEQYF

J gene: TRBJ1-3
clone size: -
V gene: TRBV7-9
D gene: -
CDR3 DNA: TGTGCCAGCAGCCCCAACCCTACTGGTACTGGAAACACCATATATTTT
CDR3 protein: CASSPNPTGTGNTIYF

J gene: TRBJ1-1
clone size: once
V gene: TRBV5-1
D gene: -
CDR3 DNA: TGCGCCAGCACCCTGGTCAGCCCTAGGGAGACTGAAGCTTTCTTT
CDR3 protein: CASTLVSPRETEAFF